The present T cell receptor (beta chain) was sequenced within a study of graft-versus-host responses after intestinal transplantation. Overall study context: All recipients got anti-thymocyte globulin induction, then tacrolimus and steroids for roughly three years. Study findings and constraints: High graft-versus-host to host-versus-graft T cell clonal ratios marked allografts of patients with graft-donor macrochimerism.

The CDR3 has 14 amino acids. Looked up from germline, CDR1 is SGDLS and CDR2 is YYNGEE. The J segment lost 5 bases and the V segment lost 4 bases, leaving 4 bases of the junction unmatched. With regard to this clone: Its antigen is unidentified.

Sequencing was performed with immunoSEQ multiplex PCR; in TCRdb, only in-frame clones are kept and a portion is missing. The sample holds fewer than 120,000 clones, around 95% seen once. This receptor was obtained from a human donor who received an intestinal transplant. Source: unstimulated CD8+ T cells sorted from spleen or lymph node cells, taken before intestinal transplant. The V and J genes are TRBV9 and TRBJ2-7; 12 bases match TRBD1. CDR3 in DNA: TGTGCCAGCAGCACCGGGACAGGGGGCAACGAGCAGTACTTC. It encodes CASSTGTGGNEQYF.